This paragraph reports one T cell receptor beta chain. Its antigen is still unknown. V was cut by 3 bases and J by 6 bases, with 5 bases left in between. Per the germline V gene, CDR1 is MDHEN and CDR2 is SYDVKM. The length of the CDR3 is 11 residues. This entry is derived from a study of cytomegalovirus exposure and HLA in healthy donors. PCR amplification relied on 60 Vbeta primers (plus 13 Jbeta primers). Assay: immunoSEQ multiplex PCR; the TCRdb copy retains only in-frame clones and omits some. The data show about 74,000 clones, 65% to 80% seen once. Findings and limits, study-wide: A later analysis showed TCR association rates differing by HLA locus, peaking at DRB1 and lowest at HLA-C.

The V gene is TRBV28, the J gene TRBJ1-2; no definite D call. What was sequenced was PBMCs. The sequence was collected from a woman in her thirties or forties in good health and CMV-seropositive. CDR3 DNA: TGTGCCAGCAGTTTGTTAGATGGCTACACCTTC. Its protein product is CASSLLDGYTF.